Below are 9 T cell receptor beta chains sequenced from a single sample in a study of response to subunit inactivated influenza vaccine. TCRdb re-called the RT-PCR reads through MiXCR, storing one row per CDR3 protein. The sample has under 550,000 distinct CDR3 sequences, less than 8% seen once. Sequencing was performed on PBMCs from blood, taken less than 30 months after vaccination. Receptors originate from a man aged 50 to 69 who received an inactivated influenza vaccine.

This clonotype was counted at least ten times. This rearrangement joins TRBV5-1 to TRBJ2-1, with D hard to call. The CDR3 sequence is 16 residues long. The germline V gene encodes CDR1 SGHRS and CDR2 YFSETQ. Trimming shortened V by 0 bases and J by 0 bases, and 10 bases separated the two germline ends. CDR3 DNA: TGCGCCAGCAGCTTGGAAAGGCCGAGCTCCTACAATGAGCAGTTCTTC. Protein: CASSLERPSSYNEQFF.

J is TRBJ1-4 and V is TRBV7-9; D not resolved. Germline V CDR1 and CDR2: SEHNR, FQNEAQ (reference sequence). The V end was cut by 1 base, the J end by 4 bases, with 7 bases between. The CDR3 consists of 14 residues. In DNA form, the CDR3 reads TGTGCCAGCAGCTTAGAGGGAATTAATGAAAAACTGTTTTTT. Translating gives CASSLEGINEKLFF.

V usage is TRBV12-3 or TRBV12-4 and J usage is TRBJ2-7, with D perhaps TRBD1 or TRBD2 (5 bases each). Trimming shortened V by 6 bases and J by 6 bases, and 15 bases separated the two germline ends. This CDR3 has 13 residues. Here the CDR3 reads CASSAPGATEQYF. DNA of the CDR3: TGTGCCAGCAGCGCCCCCGGGGCGACCGAGCAGTACTTC.

The table lists this clonotype with a few counts. The chain recombines TRBV7-2 with TRBJ2-2; possibly TRBD2 for D (5 bases). V was pared by 5 bases and J by 8 bases, with 9 bases between. In germline, CDR1 is SGHTA, CDR2 FQGNSA. CDR3 length: 12 amino acids. The CDR3 here is CASSGPGGELFF. CDR3 in DNA: TGTGCCAGCAGCGGACCGGGAGGGGAGCTGTTTTTT.

This clonotype was counted ten times or more. V gene TRBV7-2 combines with J gene TRBJ1-4; D perhaps matches TRBD1 (5 bases). The V gene's germline CDR1 is SGHTA and CDR2 FQGNSA. CDR3 length: 15 residues. Trimming stripped 0 bases from V and 5 bases from J, with 10 bases between. CDR3 nucleotide sequence: TGTGCCAGCAGCTTAGCGGCGGGACCAAATGAAAAACTGTTTTTT. It translates to CASSLAAGPNEKLFF.

This clonotype was detected many times. The rearrangement joins TRBV6-1 to TRBJ2-2, with D perhaps TRBD1 or TRBD2 (5 bases each). CDR3 length equals 16 residues. CDR1 and CDR2 from the germline V gene are MNHNS and SASEGT. V lost 6 bases to trimming and J lost 4 bases, with 18 bases between them. The CDR3 is CASRPMGVGRTGELFF. CDR3 bases: TGTGCCAGCAGACCTATGGGGGTCGGCCGCACCGGGGAGCTGTTTTTT.

A few counts support this clonotype. The CDR3 region has the DNA TGTGCCAGCAGCCCCAGGGGGCAGGGCACCGGGGAGCTGTTTTTT. This translates into CASSPRGQGTGELFF. This rearrangement joins TRBV4-2 to TRBJ2-2; 8 bases match TRBD1. This CDR3 region has 15 residues. Trimming cost V 4 bases and J 4 bases; bases outside gene matches: 5. The germline V gene encodes CDR1 LGHNA and CDR2 YNFKEQ.

This clonotype was counted at least ten times. The chain uses TRBV11-2 and TRBJ2-1; D tentatively reads TRBD1 or TRBD2 (5 bases each). The CDR3 sequence is 16 residues long. V dropped 3 bases and J dropped 0 bases, with 12 bases sitting between them. Per the germline V gene, CDR1 is SGHAT and CDR2 is FQNNGV. CDR3 amino acids: CASSLRGDLSYNEQFF. The CDR3 DNA reads as TGTGCCAGCAGCTTGAGAGGGGACCTCTCCTACAATGAGCAGTTCTTC.

V and J are TRBV7-7 and TRBJ2-5, with 8 nucleotides matching TRBD1. The CDR3 is 16 residues long. Germline CDR1 and CDR2: SSHAT and FNYEAQ (reference sequence). The V segment lost 0 bases and the J segment 5 bases; nucleotides outside the gene matches: 8. The CDR3 sequence: CASSLAPTGDGETQYF. DNA for the CDR3: TGTGCCAGCAGCTTAGCCCCGACAGGGGACGGTGAGACCCAGTACTTC.